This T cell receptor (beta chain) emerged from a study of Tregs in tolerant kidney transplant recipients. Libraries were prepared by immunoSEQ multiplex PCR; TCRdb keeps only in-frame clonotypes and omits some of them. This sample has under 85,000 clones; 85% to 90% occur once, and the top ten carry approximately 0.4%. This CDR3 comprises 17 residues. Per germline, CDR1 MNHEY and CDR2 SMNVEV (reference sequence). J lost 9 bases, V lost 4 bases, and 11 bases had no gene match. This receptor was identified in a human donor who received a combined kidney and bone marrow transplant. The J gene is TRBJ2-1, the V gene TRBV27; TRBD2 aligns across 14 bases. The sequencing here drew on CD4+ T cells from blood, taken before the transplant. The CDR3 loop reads CASSYAGTSGRKGEQFF. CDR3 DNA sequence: TGTGCCAGCAGTTACGCCGGGACTAGCGGGAGAAAGGGTGAGCAGTTCTTC.